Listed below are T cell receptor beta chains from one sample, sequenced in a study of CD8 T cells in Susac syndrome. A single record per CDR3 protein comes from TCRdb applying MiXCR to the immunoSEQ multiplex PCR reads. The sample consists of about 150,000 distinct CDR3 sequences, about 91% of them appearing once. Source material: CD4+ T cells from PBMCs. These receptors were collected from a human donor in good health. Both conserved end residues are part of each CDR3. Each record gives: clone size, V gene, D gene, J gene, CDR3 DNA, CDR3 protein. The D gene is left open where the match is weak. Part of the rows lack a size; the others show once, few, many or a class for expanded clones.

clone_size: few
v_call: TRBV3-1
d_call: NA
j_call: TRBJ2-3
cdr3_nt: TGTGCCAGCAGCCTAGCGGACCCTAGCACAGATACGCAGTATTTT
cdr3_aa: CASSLADPSTDTQYF

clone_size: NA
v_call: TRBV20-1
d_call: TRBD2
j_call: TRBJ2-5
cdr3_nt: TGCAGTGCAATAGCGGGGGGGCCCTGGGAGACCCAGTACTTC
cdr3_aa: CSAIAGGPWETQYF

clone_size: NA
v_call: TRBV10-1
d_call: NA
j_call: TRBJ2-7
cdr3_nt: TGCGCCAGCAGTGAGACAGGAATCGAGCAGTACTTC
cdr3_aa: CASSETGIEQYF

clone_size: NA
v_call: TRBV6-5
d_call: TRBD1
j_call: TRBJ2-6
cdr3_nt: TGTGCCAGCAGTTGGGACAGGGTTCCTGGGGCCAACGTCCTGACTTTC
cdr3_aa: CASSWDRVPGANVLTF

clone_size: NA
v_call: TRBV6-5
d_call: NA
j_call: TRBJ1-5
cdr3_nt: TGTGCCAGCAGATCCTCCGGCAATCAGCCCCAGCATTTT
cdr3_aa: CASRSSGNQPQHF

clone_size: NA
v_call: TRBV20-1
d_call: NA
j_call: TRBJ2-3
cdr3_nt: TGCAGTGCTTATATACCGCAGATGAGCACAGATACGCAGTATTTT
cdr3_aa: CSAYIPQMSTDTQYF

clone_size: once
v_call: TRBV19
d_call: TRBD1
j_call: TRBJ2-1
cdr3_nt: TGTGCCAGTAGTATACAGGGGGTGGATGAGCAGTTCTTC
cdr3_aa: CASSIQGVDEQFF

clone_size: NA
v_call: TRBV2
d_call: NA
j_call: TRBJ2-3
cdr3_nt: TGTGCCAGCAGTGAATACCGCACCGATACGCAGTATTTT
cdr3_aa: CASSEYRTDTQYF

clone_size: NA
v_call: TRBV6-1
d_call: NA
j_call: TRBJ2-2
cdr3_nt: TGTGCCAGCAGAACCAACACCGGGGAGCTGTTTTTT
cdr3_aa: CASRTNTGELFF

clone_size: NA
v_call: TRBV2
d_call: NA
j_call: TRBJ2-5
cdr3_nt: TGTGCCAGCAGTAACCTTGGGATCCTCCAAGAGACCCAGTACTTC
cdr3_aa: CASSNLGILQETQYF

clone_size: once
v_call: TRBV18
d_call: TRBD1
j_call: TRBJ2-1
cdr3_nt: TGTGCCAGCTCACCGGGACAGGGGATCAATGAGCAGTTCTTC
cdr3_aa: CASSPGQGINEQFF

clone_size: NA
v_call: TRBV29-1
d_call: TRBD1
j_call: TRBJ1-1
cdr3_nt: TGCAGCGTCCTGGCACAGGGGAGCACTGAAGCTTTCTTT
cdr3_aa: CSVLAQGSTEAFF

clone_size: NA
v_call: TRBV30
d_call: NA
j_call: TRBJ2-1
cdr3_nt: TGTGCCTGGGCCCTCGGCTCCTACAATGAGCAGTTCTTC
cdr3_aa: CAWALGSYNEQFF

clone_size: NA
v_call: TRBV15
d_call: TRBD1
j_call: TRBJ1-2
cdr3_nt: TGTGCCACCAGCAGAGGACAGGGGAGATATGGCTACACCTTC
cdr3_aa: CATSRGQGRYGYTF

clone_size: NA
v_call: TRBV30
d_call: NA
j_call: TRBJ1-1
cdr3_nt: TGTGCCTGGAGTAGCCCGGGGCCTATGAACACTGAAGCTTTCTTT
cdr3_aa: CAWSSPGPMNTEAFF

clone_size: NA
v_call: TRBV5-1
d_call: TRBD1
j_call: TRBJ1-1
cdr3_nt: TGCGCCAGCAGCTTGAGGGCAGGGGGGAACACTGAAGCTTTCTTT
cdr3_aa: CASSLRAGGNTEAFF

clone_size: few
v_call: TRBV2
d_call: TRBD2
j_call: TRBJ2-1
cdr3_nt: TGTGCCAGCAGTCCCGGGGGGGGGCGCGGAAATGAGCAGTTCTTC
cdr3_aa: CASSPGGGRGNEQFF

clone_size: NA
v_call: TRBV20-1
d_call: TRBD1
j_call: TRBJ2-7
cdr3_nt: TGCAGTGCTAGAGCGATACCGGGACAGGTAGACTACGAGCAGTACTTC
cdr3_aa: CSARAIPGQVDYEQYF

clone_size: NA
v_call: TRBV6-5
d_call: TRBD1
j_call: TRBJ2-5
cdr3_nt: TGTGCCAGCAGAGGACCGGGACAGGGTTTTGCGACCCAGTACTTC
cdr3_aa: CASRGPGQGFATQYF

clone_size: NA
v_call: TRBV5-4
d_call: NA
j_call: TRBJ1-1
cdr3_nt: TGTGCCAGCAGCTTGGCCGCGGGAGGATACACTGAAGCTTTCTTT
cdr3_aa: CASSLAAGGYTEAFF

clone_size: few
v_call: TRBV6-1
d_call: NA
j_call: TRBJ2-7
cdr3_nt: TGTGCCAGCAGCGTACGTTGGGGCTCCTACGAGCAGTACTTC
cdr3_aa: CASSVRWGSYEQYF

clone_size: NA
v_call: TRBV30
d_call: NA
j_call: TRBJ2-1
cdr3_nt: TGTGCCCGGGGTGCGGGGCCATCCTACAATGAGCAGTTCTTC
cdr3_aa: CARGAGPSYNEQFF

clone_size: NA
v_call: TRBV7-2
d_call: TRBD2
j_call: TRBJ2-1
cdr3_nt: TGTGCCAGCAGCTTAGCGGCTAGCGGATACAATGAGCAGTTCTTC
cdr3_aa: CASSLAASGYNEQFF

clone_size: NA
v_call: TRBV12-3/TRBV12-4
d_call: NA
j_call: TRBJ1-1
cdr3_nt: TGTGCCAGCAGGCGCAGGGCTAGGAACACTGAAGCTTTCTTT
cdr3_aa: CASRRRARNTEAFF

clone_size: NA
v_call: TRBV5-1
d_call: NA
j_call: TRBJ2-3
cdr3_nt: TGCGCCAGCAGCTTGGATGGTCGGAACGCAAAACAAACTAGCACAGATACGCAGTATTTT
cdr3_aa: CASSLDGRNAKQTSTDTQYF

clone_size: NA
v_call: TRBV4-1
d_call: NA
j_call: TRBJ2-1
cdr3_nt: TGCGCCAGCAGAGAAAGGGGGGGAAATGAGCAGTTCTTC
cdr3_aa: CASRERGGNEQFF

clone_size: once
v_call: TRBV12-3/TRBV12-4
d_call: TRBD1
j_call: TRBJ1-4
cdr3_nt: TGTGCCACCGCCCAACGAAGCCGGGACAGGGGGAATCGTGAAAAACTGTTTTTT
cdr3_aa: CATAQRSRDRGNREKLFF

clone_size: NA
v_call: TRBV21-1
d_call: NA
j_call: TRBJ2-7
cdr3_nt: TGTGCCAGCAGCAGACGAGGACAGGGAATCGACGAGCAGTACTTC
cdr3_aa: CASSRRGQGIDEQYF

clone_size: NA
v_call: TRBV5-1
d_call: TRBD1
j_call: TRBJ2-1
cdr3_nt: TGCGCCAGCAGCTTGACCGGGACAGGGGAAAGGCAGTTCTTC
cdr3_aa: CASSLTGTGERQFF

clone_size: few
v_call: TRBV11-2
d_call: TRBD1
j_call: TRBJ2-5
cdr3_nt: TGTGCCAGCAGCCAGAAGGGACAGCGGAAAGAAGAGACCCAGTACTTC
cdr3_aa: CASSQKGQRKEETQYF

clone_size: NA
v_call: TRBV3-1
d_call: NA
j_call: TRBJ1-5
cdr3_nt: TGTGCCAGCAGCCATGGGACAAGGATTTATAGCAATCAGCCCCAGCATTTT
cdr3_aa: CASSHGTRIYSNQPQHF

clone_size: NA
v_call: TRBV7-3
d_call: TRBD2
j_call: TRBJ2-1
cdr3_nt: TGTGCCAGCAGGCCAACCCAAATAGCGGGAGGCAATGAGCAGTTCTTC
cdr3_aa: CASRPTQIAGGNEQFF

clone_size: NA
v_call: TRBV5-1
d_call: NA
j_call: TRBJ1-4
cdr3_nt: TGCGCCAGCAGCCTGGACAGAACTAATGAAAAACTGTTTTTT
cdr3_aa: CASSLDRTNEKLFF

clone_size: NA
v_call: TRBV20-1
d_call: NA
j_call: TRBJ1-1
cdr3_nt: TGCAGTGCTAGAGAGGCGGGGCGGGACACTGAAGCTTTCTTT
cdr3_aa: CSAREAGRDTEAFF

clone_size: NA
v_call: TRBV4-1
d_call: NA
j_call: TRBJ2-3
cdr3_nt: TGCGCCAGCAGCCATGCCCTTCGTAGTATCCCGGGCGAAAGAGATACGCAGTATTTT
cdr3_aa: CASSHALRSIPGERDTQYF

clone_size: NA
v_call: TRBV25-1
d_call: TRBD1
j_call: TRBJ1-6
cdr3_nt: TGTGCCAGCAGTGCTCATGGAAGGGCACAGGGGATTCAGTCACCCCTCCACTTT
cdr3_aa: CASSAHGRAQGIQSPLHF

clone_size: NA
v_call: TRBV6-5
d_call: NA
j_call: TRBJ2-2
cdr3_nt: TGTGCCAGCAGTCGTATAGGGGGGACCGGGGAGCTGTTTTTT
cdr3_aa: CASSRIGGTGELFF

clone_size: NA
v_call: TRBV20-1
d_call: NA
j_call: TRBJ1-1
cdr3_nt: TGCAGTGCTAGGGACCCCTCGGGTCCAACTGAAGCTTTCTTT
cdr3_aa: CSARDPSGPTEAFF

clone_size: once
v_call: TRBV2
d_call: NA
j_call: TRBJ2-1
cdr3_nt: TGTGCCAGCAGTGAAGCGCTCGGGGTCTACAATGAGCAGTTCTTC
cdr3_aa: CASSEALGVYNEQFF

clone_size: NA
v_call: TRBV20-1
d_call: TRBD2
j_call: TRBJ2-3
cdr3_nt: TGCAGTGCCGTCAGACTAGCGGGAGGCACCCCGGATACGCAGTATTTT
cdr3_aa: CSAVRLAGGTPDTQYF

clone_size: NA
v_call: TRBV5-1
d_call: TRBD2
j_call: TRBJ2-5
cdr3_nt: TGCGCCAGCAGCCCCTCCATAGCGGGTTTAAGGAAAGAGACCCAGTACTTC
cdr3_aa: CASSPSIAGLRKETQYF

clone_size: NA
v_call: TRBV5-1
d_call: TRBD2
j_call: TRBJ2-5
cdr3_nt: TGCGCCAGCAGCTTGGGGAATAGCGGGAGCCCCAGGGAGACCCAGTACTTC
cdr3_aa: CASSLGNSGSPRETQYF

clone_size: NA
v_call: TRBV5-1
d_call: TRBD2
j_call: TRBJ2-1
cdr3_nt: TGCGCCAGCAGCCTCATCAGCGGGGCCTACAATGAGCAGTTCTTC
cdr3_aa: CASSLISGAYNEQFF

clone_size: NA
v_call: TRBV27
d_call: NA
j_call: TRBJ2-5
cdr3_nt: TGTGCCAGCAGTCGGGTATTACAAGAGACCCAGTACTTC
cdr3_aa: CASSRVLQETQYF

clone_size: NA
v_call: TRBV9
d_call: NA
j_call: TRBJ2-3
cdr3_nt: TGTGCCAGCAGCGTAAGGGGGATTAGCACAGATACGCAGTATTTT
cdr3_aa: CASSVRGISTDTQYF

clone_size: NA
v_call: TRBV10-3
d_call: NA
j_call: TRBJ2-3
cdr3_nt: TGTGCCATCAGTGAATACAGGGCAGATACGCAGTATTTT
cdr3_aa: CAISEYRADTQYF

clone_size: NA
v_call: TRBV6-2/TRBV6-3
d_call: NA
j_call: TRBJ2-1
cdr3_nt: TGTGCCAGCAGATCATGGGTGCACAATGAGCAGTTCTTC
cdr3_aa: CASRSWVHNEQFF

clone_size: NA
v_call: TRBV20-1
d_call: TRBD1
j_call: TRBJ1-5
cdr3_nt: TGCAGTGCTTCAGGGGGGCTTAATCAGCCCCAGCATTTT
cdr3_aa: CSASGGLNQPQHF

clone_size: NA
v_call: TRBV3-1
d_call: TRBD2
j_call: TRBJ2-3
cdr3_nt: TGTGCCAGCAGCCAAGATCTTAGCGGGAGGAGGCAGCAGTATTTT
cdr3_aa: CASSQDLSGRRQQYF

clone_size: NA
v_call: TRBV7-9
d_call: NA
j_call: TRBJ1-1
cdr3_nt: TGTGCCAGCAGCTTACCACTAGGTAGGGAGGCTTTCTTT
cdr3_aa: CASSLPLGREAFF

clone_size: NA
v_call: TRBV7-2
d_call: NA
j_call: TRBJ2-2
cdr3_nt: TGTGCCAGCAGCTTACACGGGGAGCTGTTTTTT
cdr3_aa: CASSLHGELFF

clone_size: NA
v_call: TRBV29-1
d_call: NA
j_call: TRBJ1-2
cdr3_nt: TGCAGCGTAACGGGCCCCTATGGCTACACCTTC
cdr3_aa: CSVTGPYGYTF

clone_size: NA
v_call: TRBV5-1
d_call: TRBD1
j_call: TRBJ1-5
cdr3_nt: TGCGCCAGCAGCCGGACAGGTAATCAGCCCCAGCATTTT
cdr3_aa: CASSRTGNQPQHF

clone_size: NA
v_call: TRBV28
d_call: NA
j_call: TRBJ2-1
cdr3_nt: TGTGCCAGCAGAATACCAGGTGGTTCCTACAATGAGCAGTTCTTC
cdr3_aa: CASRIPGGSYNEQFF

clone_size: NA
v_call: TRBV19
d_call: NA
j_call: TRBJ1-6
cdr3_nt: TGTGCCAGTAGTATGGGCAGGCATTCACCCCTCCACTTT
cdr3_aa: CASSMGRHSPLHF

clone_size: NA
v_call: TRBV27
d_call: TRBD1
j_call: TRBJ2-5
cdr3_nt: TGTGCCAGCAGTCCAAAGTCGGGACAGGGGATTCTCGGGACCCAGTACTTC
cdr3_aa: CASSPKSGQGILGTQYF

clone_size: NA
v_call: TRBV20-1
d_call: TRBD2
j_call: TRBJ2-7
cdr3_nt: TGCAGTGCTAGAGTTAGCGGGGGGAGCTACGAGCAGTACTTC
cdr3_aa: CSARVSGGSYEQYF

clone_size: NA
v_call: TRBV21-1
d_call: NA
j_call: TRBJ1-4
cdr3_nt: TGTGCCAGCAGCAATTGTACCGGGAATGAAAAACTGTTTTTT
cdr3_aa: CASSNCTGNEKLFF

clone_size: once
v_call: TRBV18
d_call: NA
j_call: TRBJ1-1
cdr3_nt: TGTGCCAGCTCCCCTCAGGAGAACACTGAAGCTTTCTTT
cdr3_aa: CASSPQENTEAFF

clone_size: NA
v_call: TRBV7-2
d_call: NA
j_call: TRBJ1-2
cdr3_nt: TGTGCCAGCAGCGTCATGGTTGGGGGCTACTATGGCTACACCTTC
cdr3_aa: CASSVMVGGYYGYTF